This TCR beta chain was identified in a study of blood T cell repertoires in COVID-19. About the research overall: From T cells, B-cell-depleted T cells, or PBMCs came the material, which was cDNA or gDNA.

Using immunoSEQ multiplex PCR, the repertoire was profiled, and TCRdb retains in-frame clones only, with some absent. The data hold roughly 130,000 clones, with roughly 84% observed a single time. Allocation to cohorts depended on clinical history reported by the participants. The TCR originated in a man aged 35 to 55 with acute COVID-19. Specimen: PBMCs or T cells enriched from blood (not recorded which).

The CDR3, as DNA: TGTGCCAGCAGTTTTCCCCTAGCGGATTACAATGAGCAGTTCTTC. It is translated as CASSFPLADYNEQFF. The rearrangement links TRBV28 to TRBJ2-1; the match to TRBD2 covers 7 bases. V lost 3 bases to trimming and J lost 4 bases; unmatched junction nucleotides: 6. Per germline, CDR1 MDHEN and CDR2 SYDVKM. This CDR3 spans 15 amino acids.